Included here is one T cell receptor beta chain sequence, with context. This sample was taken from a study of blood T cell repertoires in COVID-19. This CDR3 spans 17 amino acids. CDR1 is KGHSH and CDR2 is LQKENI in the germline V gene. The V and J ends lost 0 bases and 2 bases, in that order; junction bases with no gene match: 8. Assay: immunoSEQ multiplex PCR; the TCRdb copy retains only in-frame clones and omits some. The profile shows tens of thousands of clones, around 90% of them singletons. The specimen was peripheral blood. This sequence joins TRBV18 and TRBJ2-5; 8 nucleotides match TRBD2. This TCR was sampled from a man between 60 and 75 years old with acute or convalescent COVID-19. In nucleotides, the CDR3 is TGTGCCAGCTCACCACCTGCGGGGGGCCCCAGACAAGAGACCCAGTACTTC. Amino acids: CASSPPAGGPRQETQYF.